This T cell receptor beta chain was documented in a study of radiotherapy plus CTLA-4 blockade in lung cancer. Study-level information: Among enrolled patients, under 20% responded and around 30% achieved disease control.

Method: immunoSEQ multiplex PCR; TCRdb's copy keeps in-frame clones and lacks some. This repertoire shows 75,000 to 100,000 clones, 85% to 90% found once; its top ten account for 4.9%. Germline CDR1 and CDR2: MGHRA and YSYEKL. Germline trimming cut 4 bases from V and 4 bases from J; bases unmatched to any gene: 13. This CDR3 has 17 amino acids. Alongside CTLA-4 blockade with ipilimumab, patients with chemo-refractory metastatic non-small-cell lung cancer received focal radiation. Points on this clone: Antigen: not known.

Study-level findings and limits: Alongside interferon-beta, early blood T cell clone dynamics were reportedly the best predictor of response. After treatment with radiotherapy plus ipilimumab, TCR clones that came from the tumor expanded in blood.

The origin of this receptor is a human donor with non-small cell lung cancer that progressed on radiotherapy plus ipilimumab. Sequencing used peripheral blood, obtained from a patient treated with radiotherapy plus ipilimumab. This sequence joins TRBV4-1 and TRBJ2-7, with 10 bases aligning to TRBD2. The CDR3 loop is CASSPFPTSGADYEQYF. The CDR3 DNA reads as TGCGCCAGCAGCCCCTTCCCTACTAGCGGGGCCGATTACGAGCAGTACTTC.